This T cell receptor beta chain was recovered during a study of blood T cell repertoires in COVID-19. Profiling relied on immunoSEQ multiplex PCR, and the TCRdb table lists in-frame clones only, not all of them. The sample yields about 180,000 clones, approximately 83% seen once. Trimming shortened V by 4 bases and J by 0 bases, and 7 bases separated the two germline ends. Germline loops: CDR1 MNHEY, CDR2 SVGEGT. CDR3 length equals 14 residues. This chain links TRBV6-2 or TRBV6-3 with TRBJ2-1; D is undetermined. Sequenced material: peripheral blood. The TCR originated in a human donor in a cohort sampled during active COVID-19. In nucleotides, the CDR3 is TGTGCCAGCAGTTCAACGAGCTCCTACAATGAGCAGTTCTTC. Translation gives CASSSTSSYNEQFF.